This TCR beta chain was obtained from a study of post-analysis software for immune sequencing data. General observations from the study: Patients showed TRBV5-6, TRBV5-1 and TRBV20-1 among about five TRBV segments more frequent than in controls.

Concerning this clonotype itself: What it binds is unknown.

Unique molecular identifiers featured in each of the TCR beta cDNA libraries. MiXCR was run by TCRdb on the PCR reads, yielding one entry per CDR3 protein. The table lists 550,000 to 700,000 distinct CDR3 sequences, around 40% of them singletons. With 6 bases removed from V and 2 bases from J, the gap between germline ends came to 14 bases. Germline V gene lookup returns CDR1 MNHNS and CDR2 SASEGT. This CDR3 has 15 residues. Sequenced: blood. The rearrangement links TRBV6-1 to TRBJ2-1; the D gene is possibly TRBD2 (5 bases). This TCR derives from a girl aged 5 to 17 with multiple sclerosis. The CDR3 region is CASSEPGYTYNEQFF. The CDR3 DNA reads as TGTGCCAGCAGCGAACCGGGGTATACCTACAATGAGCAGTTCTTC.